This TCR beta chain was captured in a study of T cell responses to AZD1222 COVID-19 vaccine. TCRdb's copy holds only in-frame clones and misses some; the assay was immunoSEQ multiplex PCR. This sample has 130,000 or so clones, with just over 90% found just once. In this sample, this clone turned up a few times. The receptor's source is an adult who received the AZD1222 COVID-19 vaccine. The source was peripheral blood, collected 28 days after the second AZD1222 dose.

CDR3: CASSSPGEPNSPLHF. As DNA, the CDR3 is TGTGCCAGCAGCTCCCCGGGGGAACCTAATTCACCCCTCCACTTT. The chain employs TRBV5-4 and TRBJ1-6; tentatively, D is TRBD1 (5 bases). Germline-derived CDR1 and CDR2 are SGHNT and YYREEE (reference sequence). The CDR3 loop spans 15 amino acids. Between the trimmed V and J ends, which lost 3 bases and 6 bases, there was a span of 13 bases.